This T cell receptor beta chain derives from a study of cytomegalovirus exposure and HLA in healthy donors. Background on the study: Most donors, just over 80% of 398 genotyped, fell in the Caucasian-associated ancestry cluster.

The primer mix had 60 Vbeta and 13 Jbeta primers. The repertoire was sequenced with immunoSEQ multiplex PCR; TCRdb's copy has only in-frame clones and lacks some. Among roughly 130,000 clones listed, around three quarters were seen once. Concerning this clone: Its target is not known.

The study's findings and limits: Reportedly, fewer N-insertions than the 666-donor mean appeared in an Asian-associated ancestry cluster in a later analysis.

Germline lookup yields CDR1 SGHAT and CDR2 FQNNGV. V gave up 1 base and J gave up 5 bases; unmatched junction bases: 4. This CDR3 is built from 15 residues. This clonotype was obtained from a male donor in good health and CMV-seronegative. The sequenced sample consisted of PBMCs. The V and J genes are TRBV11-2 and TRBJ2-2; 7 bases line up with TRBD2. This chain's CDR3 is CASSLVREGTGELFF. CDR3 nucleotides: TGTGCCAGCAGCTTAGTCAGGGAGGGAACCGGGGAGCTGTTTTTT.